This passage covers 14 T cell receptor beta chains from one sample sequenced in a study of OX40 agonist ivuxolimab in advanced cancers. TCRdb's table, derived via immunoSEQ multiplex PCR, lists solely in-frame clones and lacks some. Of fewer than 65,000 clones listed, around nine tenths are singletons. This specimen was CD4+ or CD8+ T cells sorted from blood, taken in a trial of the OX40 agonist ivuxolimab. These receptors were obtained from an adult with an advanced solid tumor such as melanoma, head and neck, liver or kidney cancer.

J is TRBJ2-1 and V is TRBV30, with 9 bases identical to TRBD2. From germline, CDR1 is GTSNPN and CDR2 SVGIG (reference sequence). Trimming cost V 0 bases and J 4 bases; bases outside gene matches: 4. The CDR3 runs to 15 residues. For the CDR3, the DNA is TGTGCCTGGAGTGTACTAGCGGGTAGTTACAATGAGCAGTTCTTC. The encoded protein is CAWSVLAGSYNEQFF.

The chain combines TRBV4-1 with TRBJ1-5; D perhaps matches TRBD1 (6 bases). The CDR3 runs to 17 residues. V lost 2 bases, J lost 3 bases, and 17 bases lay in between. Germline CDR1 is MGHRA and CDR2 is YSYEKL. The CDR3 DNA reads TGCGCCAGCAGCCAAACCGTAACCCGGGGGCCCAATCAGCCCCAGCATTTT. Amino acid sequence: CASSQTVTRGPNQPQHF.

V and J are TRBV4-2 and TRBJ1-5; D possibly corresponds to TRBD1 (6 bases). The germline V gene encodes CDR1 LGHNA and CDR2 YNFKEQ. The ends were cut back, 1 base at V and 5 bases at J, with 18 bases in the middle. This CDR3 contains 17 residues. The CDR3 loop reads CASSQGVLRGGHQPQHF. CDR3 nucleotide sequence: TGTGCCAGCAGCCAAGGGGTGCTTCGAGGGGGGCATCAGCCCCAGCATTTT.

To note about this clone: The junction and the germline gene differ at one end; a read error may be behind it. V and J are TRBV7-7 and TRBJ2-1; possible D gene TRBD2, 5 bases. This CDR3 has 12 residues. The germline V gene has CDR1 SSHAT and CDR2 FNYEAQ (reference sequence). The CDR3 DNA reads TGTGCTAGCAGCGAAGAGCGAGGGGAGCAGTTCTTC. Protein sequence: CASSEERGEQFF.

The chain links TRBV11-2 to TRBJ2-7, with a weak D call TRBD1 (6 bases). This CDR3 has 15 residues. V dropped 4 bases and J dropped 5 bases, with 18 bases sitting between them. Per the germline V gene, CDR1 is SGHAT and CDR2 is FQNNGV. The CDR3 spells CASSSPDRSLDEQYF. The CDR3 nucleotides are TGTGCCAGCAGCTCCCCCGACAGGTCCCTCGACGAGCAGTACTTC.

The chain combines TRBV30 with TRBJ2-1, with D unresolved. The germline V gene encodes CDR1 GTSNPN and CDR2 SVGIG (reference sequence). V dropped 0 bases and J dropped 0 bases, with 12 bases sitting between them. The CDR3 covers 16 residues. The CDR3 coding sequence is TGTGCCTGGAGTGTAGCCTGGACCAGCTCCTACAATGAGCAGTTCTTC. This encodes CAWSVAWTSSYNEQFF.

The V call is TRBV21-1, the J call TRBJ1-5. TRBV21-1 is a documented pseudogene. The CDR3 is 17 residues long. Here the CDR3 DNA reads TGTGCCAGCAGCAAAGGAAGTGTGTTTTTGAGCAATCAGCCCCAGCATTTT. Its protein is CASSKGSVFLSNQPQHF.

The chain joins TRBV11-2 to TRBJ1-2, with 7 bases matching TRBD1. V was pared by 5 bases and J by 6 bases, with 18 bases of the junction left unmatched. The CDR3 sequence is 17 residues long. Germline CDR1 reads SGHAT; CDR2 reads FQNNGV. CDR3 in amino acids: CASSKNPGTGDDDGYTF. DNA for the CDR3: TGTGCCAGCAGCAAAAACCCGGGAACAGGGGATGACGATGGCTACACCTTC.

The chain uses TRBV7-9 and TRBJ1-1; possibly TRBD1 for D (6 bases). The V and J ends lost 3 bases and 4 bases respectively, with 24 bases between them. Germline assignment: CDR1 SEHNR and CDR2 FQNEAQ (reference sequence). The CDR3 contains 18 residues. CDR3 sequence: CASSFEGGLSRGATEAFF. The CDR3 nucleotides are TGTGCCAGCAGCTTTGAAGGGGGGCTTTCCCGGGGCGCCACTGAAGCTTTCTTT.

A single count supports this clone. V gene TRBV9 combines with J gene TRBJ2-2; 14 nucleotides agree with TRBD2. This CDR3 is 16 amino acids long. Germline CDR1 is SGDLS and CDR2 is YYNGEE. J was trimmed by 5 bases and V by 5 bases; bases with no gene match: 5. The CDR3 sequence is CASRIGLAGGTGELFF. The CDR3 DNA sequence: TGTGCCAGCAGAATCGGACTAGCGGGAGGAACCGGGGAGCTGTTTTTT. The variable domain in full, with the rest retrieved from reference TRBV9 and TRBJ2-2, is DSGVTQTPKHLITATGQRVTLRCSPRSGDLSVYWYQQSLDQGLQFLIQYYNGEERAKGNILERFSAQQFPDLHSELNLSSLELGDSALYFCASRIGLAGGTGELFFGEGSRLTVL.

V usage is TRBV13 and J usage is TRBJ2-1; a weak D match, TRBD1 (7 bases). The germline V gene has CDR1 PRHDT and CDR2 FYEKMQ (reference sequence). CDR3 size: 13 residues. The V and J ends lost 8 bases and 4 bases respectively, with 12 bases between them. CDR3 residues: CASCGDSYNEQFF. The CDR3 nucleotides are TGTGCCAGCTGCGGGGACAGTTACAATGAGCAGTTCTTC.

This clone has a handful of counts. The V gene is TRBV5-4, the J gene TRBJ2-5; tentatively, D is TRBD2 (6 bases). This CDR3 comprises 17 residues. CDR1 is SGHNT, CDR2 YYREEE, per germline (reference sequence). The V gene lost 0 bases and the J gene lost 1 base, with 16 bases spanning the gap. The CDR3 here is CASSLGRGGTLQETQYF. DNA for the CDR3: TGTGCCAGCAGCTTGGGGAGGGGAGGAACTCTCCAAGAGACCCAGTACTTC.

The chain carries TRBV6-6 and TRBJ1-3; tentatively, D is TRBD1 (5 bases). The CDR3 length is 16 residues. Trimming took 4 bases from V and 4 from J, leaving 17 bases between them. CDR1 MNHNY and CDR2 SVGAGI come from the germline V gene (reference sequence). CDR3 residues: CASSFPPPGDGNTIYF. DNA of the CDR3: TGTGCCAGCAGTTTCCCACCCCCCGGGGACGGAAACACCATATATTTT.

This clone was counted a single time. This chain links TRBV6-5 with TRBJ2-2; 8 bases line up with TRBD1. Germline V CDR1 and CDR2: MNHEY, SVGAGI. V gave up 5 bases and J gave up 1 base; unmatched junction bases: 3. The CDR3 totals 15 residues. The CDR3 bases are TGTGCCAGCAGTCCCGGGACAGGGAACACCGGGGAGCTGTTTTTT. Amino acid sequence: CASSPGTGNTGELFF.